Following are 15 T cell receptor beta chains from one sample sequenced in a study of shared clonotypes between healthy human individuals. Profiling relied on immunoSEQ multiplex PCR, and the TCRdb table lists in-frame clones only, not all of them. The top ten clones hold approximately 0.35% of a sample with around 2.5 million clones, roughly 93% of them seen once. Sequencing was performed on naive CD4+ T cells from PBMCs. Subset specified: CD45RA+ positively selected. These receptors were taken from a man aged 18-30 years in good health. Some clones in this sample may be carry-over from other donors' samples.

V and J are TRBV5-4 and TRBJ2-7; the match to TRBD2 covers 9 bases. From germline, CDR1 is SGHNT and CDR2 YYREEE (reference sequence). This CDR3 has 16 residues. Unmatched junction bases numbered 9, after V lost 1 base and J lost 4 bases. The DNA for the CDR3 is TGTGCCAGCAGCTTGTGGCTAGCGGGAAATCAATACGAGCAGTACTTC. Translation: CASSLWLAGNQYEQYF.

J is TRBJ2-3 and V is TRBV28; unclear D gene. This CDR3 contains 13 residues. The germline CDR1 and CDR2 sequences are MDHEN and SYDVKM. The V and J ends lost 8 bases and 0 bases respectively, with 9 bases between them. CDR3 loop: CASGGSSTDTQYF. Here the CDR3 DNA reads TGTGCCAGCGGCGGCTCTAGCACAGATACGCAGTATTTT.

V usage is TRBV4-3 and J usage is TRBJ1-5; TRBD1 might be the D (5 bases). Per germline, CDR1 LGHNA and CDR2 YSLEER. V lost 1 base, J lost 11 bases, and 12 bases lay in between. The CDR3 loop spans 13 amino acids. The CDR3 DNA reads TGCGCCAGCAGCCAAGCACAGCGAGGGGCCCAGCATTTT. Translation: CASSQAQRGAQHF.

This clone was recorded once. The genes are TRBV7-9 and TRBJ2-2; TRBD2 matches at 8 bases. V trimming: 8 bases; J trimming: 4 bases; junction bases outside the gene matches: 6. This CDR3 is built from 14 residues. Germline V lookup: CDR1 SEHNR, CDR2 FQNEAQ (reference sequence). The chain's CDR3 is CASSPGGLTGELFF. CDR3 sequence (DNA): TGTGCCAGCTCCCCGGGAGGGCTCACCGGGGAGCTGTTTTTT.

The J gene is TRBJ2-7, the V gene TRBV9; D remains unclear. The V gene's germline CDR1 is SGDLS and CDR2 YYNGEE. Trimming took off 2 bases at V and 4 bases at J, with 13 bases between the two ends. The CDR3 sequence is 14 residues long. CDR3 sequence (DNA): TGTGCCAGCAGCGTCGGAATCTCCGATTACGAGCAGTACTTC. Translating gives CASSVGISDYEQYF.

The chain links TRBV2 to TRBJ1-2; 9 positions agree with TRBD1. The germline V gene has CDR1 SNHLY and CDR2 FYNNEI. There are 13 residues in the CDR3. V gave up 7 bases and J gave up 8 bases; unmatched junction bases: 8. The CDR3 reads CASIITGGEGYTF. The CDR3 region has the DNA TGTGCCAGCATTATAACAGGGGGCGAGGGCTACACCTTC.

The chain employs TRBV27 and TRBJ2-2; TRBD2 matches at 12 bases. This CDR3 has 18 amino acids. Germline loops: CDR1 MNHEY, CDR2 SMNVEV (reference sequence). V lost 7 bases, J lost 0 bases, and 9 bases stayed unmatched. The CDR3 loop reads CASIQTSGRSANTGELFF. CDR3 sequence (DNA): TGTGCCAGCATCCAGACTAGCGGGAGATCCGCGAACACCGGGGAGCTGTTTTTT.

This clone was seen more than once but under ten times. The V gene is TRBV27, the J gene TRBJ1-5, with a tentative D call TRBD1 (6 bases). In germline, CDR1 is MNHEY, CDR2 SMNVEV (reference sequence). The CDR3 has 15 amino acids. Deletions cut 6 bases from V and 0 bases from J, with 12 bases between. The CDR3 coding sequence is TGTGCCAGCAGCACAACAGGGTATAGCAATCAGCCCCAGCATTTT. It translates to CASSTTGYSNQPQHF.

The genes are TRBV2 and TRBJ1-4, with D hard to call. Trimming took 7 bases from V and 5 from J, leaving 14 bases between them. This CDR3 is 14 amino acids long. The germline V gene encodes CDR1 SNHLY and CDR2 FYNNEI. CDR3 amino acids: CASKGYPTNEKLFF. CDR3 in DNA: TGTGCCAGCAAAGGGTACCCTACGAATGAAAAACTGTTTTTT.

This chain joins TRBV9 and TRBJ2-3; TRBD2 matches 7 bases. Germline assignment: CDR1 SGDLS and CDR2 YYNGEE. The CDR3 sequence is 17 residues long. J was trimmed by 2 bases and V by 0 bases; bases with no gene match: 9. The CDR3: CASSVGHSRGNTDTQYF. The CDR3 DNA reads TGTGCCAGCAGCGTAGGGCACTCGCGGGGGAACACAGATACGCAGTATTTT.

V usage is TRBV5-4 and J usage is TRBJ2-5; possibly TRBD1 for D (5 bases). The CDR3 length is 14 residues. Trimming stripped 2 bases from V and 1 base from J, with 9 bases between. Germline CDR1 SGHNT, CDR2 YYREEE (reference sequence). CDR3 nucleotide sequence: TGTGCCAGCAGCTTTGCAGGGCCCCAAGAGACCCAGTACTTC. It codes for CASSFAGPQETQYF. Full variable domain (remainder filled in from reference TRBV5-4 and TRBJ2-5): ETGVTQSPTHLIKTRGQQVTLRCSSQSGHNTVSWYQQALGQGPQFIFQYYREEENGRGNFPPRFSGLQFPNYSSELNVNALELDDSALYLCASSFAGPQETQYFGPGTRLLVL.

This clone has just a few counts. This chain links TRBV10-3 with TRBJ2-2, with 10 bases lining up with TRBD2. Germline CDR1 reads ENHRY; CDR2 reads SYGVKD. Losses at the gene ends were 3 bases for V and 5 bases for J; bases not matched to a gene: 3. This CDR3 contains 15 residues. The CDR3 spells CAISERLAGTGELFF. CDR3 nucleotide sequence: TGTGCCATCAGTGAAAGACTAGCGGGTACCGGGGAGCTGTTTTTT.

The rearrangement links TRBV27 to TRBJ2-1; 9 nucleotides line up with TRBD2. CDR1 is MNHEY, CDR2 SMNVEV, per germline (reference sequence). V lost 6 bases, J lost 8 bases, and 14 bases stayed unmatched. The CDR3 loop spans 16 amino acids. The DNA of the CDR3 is TGTGCCAGCAGAAACCTAGGAGGCGGGAGGGGGGATGAGCAGTTCTTC. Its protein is CASRNLGGGRGDEQFF.

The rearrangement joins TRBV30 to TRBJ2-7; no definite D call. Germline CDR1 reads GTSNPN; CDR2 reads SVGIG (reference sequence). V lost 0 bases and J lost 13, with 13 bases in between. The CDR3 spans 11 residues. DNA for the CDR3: TGTGCCTGGAGTGTAGTGGGTCGGTACTACTTC. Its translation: CAWSVVGRYYF.

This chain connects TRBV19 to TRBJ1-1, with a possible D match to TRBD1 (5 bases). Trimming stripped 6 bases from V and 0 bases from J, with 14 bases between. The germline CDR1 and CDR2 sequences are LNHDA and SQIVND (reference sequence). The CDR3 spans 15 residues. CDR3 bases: TGTGCCAGTAGAACCTGGGGGGGTATGAACACTGAAGCTTTCTTT. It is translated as CASRTWGGMNTEAFF.